This T cell receptor (beta chain) was obtained from a study of T cell clonality in common variable immunodeficiency. V gave up 2 bases and J gave up 1 base; unmatched junction bases: 3. This CDR3 is 16 amino acids long. Germline CDR1 and CDR2: MNHEY and SVGEGT. Points from the study as a whole: T cell subpopulation sequencing would be needed to explain CVID clonality.

Donors gave roughly 4.5 to 8.5 ml heparinized peripheral whole blood. This clone was counted at least ten times. The antigen is undetermined. The read stops 3 residues short of the end of the CDR3; the missing end is completed from the germline J gene. Profiling relied on immunoSEQ multiplex PCR, and the TCRdb table lists in-frame clones only, not all of them. Altogether around 57,000 clones were found in the sample, and no singletons occur. The sequencing sample was made of peripheral blood mononuclear cells. The rearrangement joins TRBV6-2 or TRBV6-3 to TRBJ2-1, with 9 bases that match TRBD2. This receptor was obtained from a person aged 18-69 years in good health. The CDR3 here is CASSYASGISYNEQFF. The sequenced CDR3 bases are TGTGCCAGCAGTTACGCTAGCGGGATATCCTACAATGAG.